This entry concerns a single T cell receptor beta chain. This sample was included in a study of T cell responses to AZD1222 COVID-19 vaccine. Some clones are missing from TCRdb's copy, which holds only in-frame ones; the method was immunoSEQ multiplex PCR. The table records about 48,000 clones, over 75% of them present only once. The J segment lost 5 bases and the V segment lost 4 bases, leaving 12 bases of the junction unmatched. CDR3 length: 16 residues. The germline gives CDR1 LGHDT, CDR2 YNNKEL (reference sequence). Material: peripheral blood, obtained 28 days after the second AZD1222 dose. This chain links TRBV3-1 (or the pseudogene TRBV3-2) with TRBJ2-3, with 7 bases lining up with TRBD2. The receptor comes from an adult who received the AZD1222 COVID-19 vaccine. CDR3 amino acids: CASSPSERGYGDTQYF. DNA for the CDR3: TGTGCCAGCAGCCCCTCCGAGCGGGGCTATGGAGATACGCAGTATTTT.